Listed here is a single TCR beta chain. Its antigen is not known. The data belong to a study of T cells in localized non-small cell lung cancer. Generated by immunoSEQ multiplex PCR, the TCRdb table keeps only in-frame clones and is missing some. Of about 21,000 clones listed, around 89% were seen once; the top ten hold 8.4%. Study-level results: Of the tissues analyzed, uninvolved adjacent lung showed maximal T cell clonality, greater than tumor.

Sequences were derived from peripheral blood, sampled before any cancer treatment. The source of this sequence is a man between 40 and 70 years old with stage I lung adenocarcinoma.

CDR3: CASSPLSDTQYF. The CDR3 DNA is TGTGCCAGCAGCCCTCTTTCAGATACGCAGTATTTT. V gene TRBV2 combines with J gene TRBJ2-3, with D hard to call. Germline V gives CDR1 SNHLY, CDR2 FYNNEI. Trimming removed 6 bases at V and 4 bases at J, with 8 bases between. The CDR3 is 12 residues long.